This T cell receptor beta chain was identified during a study of T cell responses to AZD1222 COVID-19 vaccine. On this clone itself: As yet, its antigen is unknown.

The protocol was immunoSEQ multiplex PCR, while the TCRdb copy is restricted to in-frame clones and leaves out a portion. Of approximately 130,000 clones in the sample, approximately 85% were seen once. Regarding the study as a whole: Reportedly, nearly half the spike-specific TCRs target unmutated variant regions.

The sequence came from an adult who received the MenACWY meningococcal vaccine as a control. This sample comprised peripheral blood, obtained 28 days after the second dose of the MenACWY control vaccine.

CDR3 loop: CASSMGQNYGYTF. CDR3 bases: TGTGCCAGTAGTATGGGACAGAACTATGGCTACACCTTC. This chain connects TRBV19 to TRBJ1-2; 7 nucleotides match TRBD1. In germline, CDR1 is LNHDA, CDR2 SQIVND (reference sequence). With 3 bases clipped from V and 2 bases from J, the junction kept 0 bases outside the gene matches. This CDR3 has 13 residues.